Listed below are T cell receptor beta chains from one sample, sequenced in a study of blood T cell dynamics during melanoma immunotherapy. TCRdb's table, derived via immunoSEQ multiplex PCR, lists solely in-frame clones and lacks some. The data show fewer than 15,000 clones, approximately 90% seen once. The starting material was effector memory CD8+ T cells from blood, obtained from a patient treated with checkpoint blockade. The receptors stem from a human donor with melanoma. Both conserved end residues are part of each CDR3. Each record gives: D gene, clone size, J gene, V gene, CDR3 protein, CDR3 DNA. D genes are given only for firm matches. The size field is filled for only some rows; it gives once, few, many or a size class.

>NA|NA|TRBJ1-1|TRBV7-9
CASSLAQGYNTEAFF
TGTGCCAGCAGCTTAGCGCAAGGATATAACACTGAAGCTTTCTTT
>TRBD1|NA|TRBJ2-5|TRBV4-1
CASSQEPGQGVETQYF
TGCGCCAGCAGCCAAGAGCCGGGACAGGGTGTGGAGACCCAGTACTTC
>TRBD1|NA|TRBJ2-3|TRBV5-4
CASSAGQGLYTQYF
TGTGCCAGCAGCGCGGGACAGGGGTTGTATACGCAGTATTTT
>TRBD1|NA|TRBJ2-3|TRBV27
CASSLGQGSDTQYF
TGTGCCAGCAGTTTGGGACAGGGTTCAGATACGCAGTATTTT
>NA|NA|TRBJ1-5|TRBV18
CASSLPGQYSNQPQHF
TGTGCCAGCTCCCTACCAGGACAGTATAGCAATCAGCCCCAGCATTTT
>NA|once|TRBJ1-2|TRBV11-2
CASSLNDGGLANYGYTF
TGTGCCAGCAGCTTGAACGACGGCGGATTAGCTAACTATGGCTACACCTTC
>NA|NA|TRBJ1-2|TRBV2
CASSTGEEALYGYTF
TGTGCCAGCAGTACGGGGGAGGAAGCGCTCTATGGCTACACCTTC
>NA|NA|TRBJ2-1|TRBV25-1
CASSEFVGDNNEQFF
TGTGCCAGCAGTGAATTCGTGGGTGATAACAATGAGCAGTTCTTC
>NA|NA|TRBJ2-7|TRBV6-5
CASSYGASGEQYF
TGTGCCAGCAGTTACGGGGCCTCGGGGGAGCAGTACTTC
>NA|NA|TRBJ2-6|TRBV9
CASSDGGAGANVLTF
TGTGCCAGCAGCGATGGAGGGGCTGGGGCCAACGTCCTGACTTTC
>NA|NA|TRBJ1-2|TRBV9
CASSVVEGSYGYTF
TGTGCCAGCAGCGTAGTTGAGGGGAGCTATGGCTACACCTTC
>NA|NA|TRBJ1-4|TRBV6-5
CASSSDGEKLFF
TGTGCCAGCAGTTCGGACGGAGAAAAACTGTTTTTT
>NA|NA|TRBJ2-1|TRBV4-1
CASSQDPADNYNEQFF
TGCGCCAGCAGCCAAGACCCAGCGGATAACTACAATGAGCAGTTCTTC
>TRBD2|once|TRBJ2-1|TRBV9
CASSVVWTGGNEQFF
TGTGCCAGCAGCGTAGTCTGGACGGGAGGCAATGAGCAGTTCTTC
>NA|once|TRBJ2-1|TRBV27
CASSSGETYNEQFF
TGTGCCAGCAGTTCGGGGGAGACCTACAATGAGCAGTTCTTC
>NA|NA|TRBJ1-4|TRBV5-1
CASSSEGATNEKLFF
TGCGCCAGCAGCTCGGAAGGGGCCACTAATGAAAAACTGTTTTTT
>NA|NA|TRBJ1-1|TRBV16
CASSQIFGVNTEAFF
TGTGCCAGCAGCCAAATCTTCGGGGTGAACACTGAAGCTTTCTTT
>TRBD1|NA|TRBJ2-7|TRBV29-1
CSVGGGTGETWEQYF
TGCAGCGTTGGGGGAGGGACAGGGGAAACGTGGGAGCAGTACTTC
>TRBD2|NA|TRBJ2-1|TRBV7-9
CASSLLAGGFEQFF
TGTGCCAGCAGCTTGCTAGCGGGAGGGTTTGAGCAGTTCTTC
>NA|NA|TRBJ2-3|TRBV9
CASSPFGYTDTQYF
TGTGCCAGCAGCCCGTTCGGATATACAGATACGCAGTATTTT
>TRBD1|NA|TRBJ2-5|TRBV6-5
CASSFGRDRYQETQYF
TGTGCCAGCAGTTTTGGGCGGGACAGGTACCAAGAGACCCAGTACTTC
>TRBD2|NA|TRBJ2-7|TRBV4-1
CASSMGEGTSYEQYF
TGCGCCAGCAGTATGGGGGAGGGAACCTCCTACGAGCAGTACTTC
>NA|NA|TRBJ1-2|TRBV10-1
CASSERPRRDYGYTF
TGCGCCAGCAGTGAGCGACCCAGGCGGGACTATGGCTACACCTTC
>NA|NA|TRBJ2-7|TRBV27
CASSLTRSGNYEQYF
TGTGCCAGCAGTTTAACCCGGTCGGGAAACTACGAGCAGTACTTC
>TRBD1|NA|TRBJ2-5|TRBV9
CASSLWTGAGEETQYF
TGTGCCAGCAGCCTTTGGACAGGGGCCGGAGAAGAGACCCAGTACTTC
>TRBD1|NA|TRBJ2-7|TRBV25-1
CASSDTGVSYEQYF
TGTGCCAGCAGTGACACAGGGGTCTCCTACGAGCAGTACTTC
>TRBD1|NA|TRBJ2-7|TRBV28
CASSIRDSEIHSYEQYF
TGTGCCAGCAGTATCCGGGACAGCGAAATCCACTCCTACGAGCAGTACTTC
>NA|NA|TRBJ2-7|TRBV7-6
CASSLGRGYEQYF
TGTGCCAGCAGCTTAGGCCGGGGCTACGAGCAGTACTTC
>NA|NA|TRBJ2-5|TRBV5-1
CASSLPGFRSIPNQETQYF
TGCGCCAGCAGCTTGCCCGGGTTCCGGTCTATTCCGAATCAAGAGACCCAGTACTTC
>NA|NA|TRBJ1-6|TRBV28
CASSLAGSYNSPLHF
TGTGCCAGCAGTTTGGCAGGCTCCTATAATTCACCCCTCCACTTT
>NA|NA|TRBJ1-5|TRBV15
CATSRDRGGRVPQQPQHF
TGTGCCACCAGCAGAGATAGAGGAGGCAGGGTACCACAACAGCCCCAGCATTTT
>NA|NA|TRBJ2-7|TRBV18
CASSPPAGYEQYF
TGTGCCAGCTCACCACCGGCGGGGTACGAGCAGTACTTC
>NA|NA|TRBJ2-2|TRBV29-1
CSVSKGDTGELFF
TGCAGCGTCTCCAAGGGGGACACCGGGGAGCTGTTTTTT
>NA|NA|TRBJ2-1|TRBV27
CASSPWLSGLFYNEQFF
TGTGCCAGCAGTCCTTGGCTTAGCGGACTATTTTACAATGAGCAGTTCTTC
>NA|NA|TRBJ1-2|TRBV19
CASSPWVSSHGYTF
TGTGCCAGTAGTCCCTGGGTCTCTTCACATGGCTACACCTTC
>NA|NA|TRBJ2-1|TRBV27
CASSLNPLGDNEQFF
TGTGCCAGCAGTTTAAATCCCTTAGGCGACAATGAGCAGTTCTTC
>NA|once|TRBJ2-7|TRBV6-1
CASSEAQEYELYEQYF
TGTGCCAGCAGTGAAGCTCAGGAGTACGAACTCTACGAGCAGTACTTC
>NA|NA|TRBJ1-6|TRBV21-1
CASSTRVPLEYNSPLHF
TGTGCCAGCAGCACTCGTGTCCCTTTAGAGTATAATTCACCCCTCCACTTT
>TRBD2|once|TRBJ2-1|TRBV9
CASSVKGLAGGGEYNEQFF
TGTGCCAGCAGCGTGAAGGGACTAGCGGGAGGTGGGGAGTACAATGAGCAGTTCTTC
>NA|NA|TRBJ2-1|TRBV7-3
CASSLTLRAVSSYNEQFF
TGTGCCAGCAGCTTAACGTTAAGGGCGGTGAGCTCCTACAATGAGCAGTTCTTC
>NA|once|TRBJ1-1|TRBV19
CASSIGAGSAFF
TGTGCCAGTAGTATAGGCGCAGGGTCGGCTTTCTTT
>NA|NA|TRBJ2-3|TRBV9
CASSVVGIAVGTDTQYF
TGTGCCAGCAGCGTAGTTGGTATTGCGGTGGGCACAGATACGCAGTATTTT
>NA|NA|TRBJ1-1|TRBV27
CASSLNGGLTEAFF
TGTGCCAGCTCCTTAAATGGGGGGCTCACTGAAGCTTTCTTT
>NA|NA|TRBJ1-4|TRBV27
CASSWVSSRKLFF
TGTGCCAGCAGTTGGGTCAGTTCTAGAAAACTGTTTTTT
>NA|few|TRBJ1-4|TRBV29-1
CSVEFATNEKLFF
TGCAGCGTTGAATTTGCAACTAATGAAAAACTGTTTTTT
>NA|once|TRBJ2-1|TRBV5-6
CASSFRSGYNEQFF
TGTGCCAGCAGCTTTCGCAGCGGATACAATGAGCAGTTCTTC
>NA|NA|TRBJ1-5|TRBV19
CASSHSEHQPQHF
TGTGCCAGTAGTCACAGCGAACATCAGCCCCAGCATTTT
>NA|NA|TRBJ2-1|TRBV6-5
CASSSDQIWGNEQFF
TGTGCCAGCAGCTCCGACCAGATCTGGGGCAATGAGCAGTTCTTC
>NA|few|TRBJ2-7|TRBV9
CASSGLDGPYEQYF
TGTGCCAGCAGCGGGCTCGACGGACCCTACGAGCAGTACTTC
>NA|NA|TRBJ2-1|TRBV28
CASTGPGEGHNEQFF
TGTGCCAGCACGGGACCAGGGGAGGGCCACAATGAGCAGTTCTTC
>NA|NA|TRBJ1-1|TRBV27
CASSFAGSDTEAFF
TGTGCCAGCAGTTTTGCGGGTAGCGACACTGAAGCTTTCTTT
>TRBD1|NA|TRBJ2-7|TRBV6-1
CASERQGSNEQYF
TGTGCCAGCGAGAGACAGGGCTCAAACGAGCAGTACTTC
>NA|NA|TRBJ2-5|TRBV25-1
CASSPIGIETQYF
TGTGCCAGCAGTCCCATAGGGATTGAGACCCAGTACTTC
>NA|NA|TRBJ1-5|TRBV2
CASSESAGDGQPQHF
TGTGCCAGCAGTGAAAGTGCAGGGGACGGTCAGCCCCAGCATTTT
>NA|NA|TRBJ2-7|TRBV4-2
CASSGGSYEQYF
TGTGCCAGCTCCGGCGGGTCCTACGAGCAGTACTTC
>TRBD2|NA|TRBJ2-5|TRBV25-1
CASTLGLAETQYF
TGTGCCAGCACCCTAGGACTAGCCGAGACCCAGTACTTC